This entry describes one TCR beta chain. Its target is unknown. V was trimmed by 2 bases and J by 0 bases, leaving 14 bases between them. The germline CDR1 and CDR2 sequences are MNHNS and SASEGT. The CDR3 runs to 16 residues. The data derive from a study of T cells in Graves' hyperthyroidism and ophthalmopathy. Whole-study findings and limits: Blood samples included most of the expanded thyroid clonotypes exceeding 0.001.

Amplification of TCR beta CDR3 regions used RNA as the template. Carried out on the TCR CDR3, a first-round RT-PCR used the HTBI primer set. A single record per CDR3 protein comes from TCRdb applying MiXCR to the multiplex PCR reads. The sample has about 350,000 distinct CDR3 sequences; around a sixth are singletons. The rearrangement links TRBV6-1 to TRBJ2-7, with TRBD1 as a possible D gene (5 bases). This TCR was recovered from a woman between 40 and 50 years old with Graves' ophthalmopathy. Specimen: blood. CDR3: CASSEYTRTISYEQYF. The CDR3 DNA reads TGTGCCAGCAGTGAATACACGAGGACAATCTCCTACGAGCAGTACTTC.